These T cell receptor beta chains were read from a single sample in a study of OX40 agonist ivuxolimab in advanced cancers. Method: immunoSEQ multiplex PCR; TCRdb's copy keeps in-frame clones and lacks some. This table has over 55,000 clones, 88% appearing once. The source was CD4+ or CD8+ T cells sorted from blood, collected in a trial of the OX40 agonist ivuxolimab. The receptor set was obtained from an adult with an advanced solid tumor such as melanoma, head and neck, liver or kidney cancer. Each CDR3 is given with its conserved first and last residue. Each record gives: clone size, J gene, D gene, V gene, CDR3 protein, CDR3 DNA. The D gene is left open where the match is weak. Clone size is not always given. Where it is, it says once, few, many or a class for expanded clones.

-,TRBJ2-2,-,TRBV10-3,CAIRGVAGELFF,TGTGCCATCAGGGGAGTGGCCGGGGAGCTGTTTTTT
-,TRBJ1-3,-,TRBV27,CASSFGPGPISGNTIYF,TGTGCCAGCAGTTTTGGTCCGGGACCGATCTCTGGAAACACCATATATTTT
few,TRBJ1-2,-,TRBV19,CASLTESRGYTF,TGTGCCAGCCTGACTGAGAGTCGTGGCTACACCTTC
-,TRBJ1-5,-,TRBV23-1,CASPHRLEPQHF,TGCGCCAGCCCTCACAGGTTGGAGCCCCAGCATTTT
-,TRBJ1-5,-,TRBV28,CASRNELAQPQHF,TGTGCCAGCAGAAACGAACTAGCGCAGCCCCAGCATTTT
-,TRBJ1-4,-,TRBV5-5,CASSLFAREGEKLFF,TGTGCCAGCAGCTTGTTCGCCAGGGAGGGTGAAAAACTGTTTTTT
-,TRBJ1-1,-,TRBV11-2,CASSLARTGYTEAFF,TGTGCCAGCAGCTTAGCTCGGACGGGGTACACTGAAGCTTTCTTT
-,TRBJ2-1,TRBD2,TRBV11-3,CASSLVGSGRSNEQFF,TGTGCCAGCAGCTTAGTGGGTAGCGGGAGGTCGAATGAGCAGTTCTTC
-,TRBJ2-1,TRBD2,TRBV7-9,CASSLTGTSGYNEQFF,TGTGCCAGCAGCCTAACCGGGACTAGCGGATACAATGAGCAGTTCTTC
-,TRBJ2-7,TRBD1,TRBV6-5,CASSYSGTGYNEQYF,TGTGCCAGCAGTTACTCGGGGACAGGGTACAACGAGCAGTACTTC
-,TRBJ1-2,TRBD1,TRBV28,CASSIQQGPNLFRFNYGYTF,TGTGCCAGCAGTATTCAACAGGGGCCCAACCTATTTCGTTTTAACTATGGCTACACCTTC
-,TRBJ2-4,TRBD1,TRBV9,CASSVGGGEAKNIQYF,TGTGCCAGCAGCGTAGGAGGGGGCGAGGCCAAAAACATTCAGTACTTC
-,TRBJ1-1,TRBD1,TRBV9,CASSVPGQGITEAFF,TGTGCCAGCAGCGTACCCGGACAGGGAATAACTGAAGCTTTCTTT
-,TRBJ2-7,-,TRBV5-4,CASSKTGEGYEQYF,TGTGCCAGCAGCAAGACAGGGGAGGGCTACGAGCAGTACTTC
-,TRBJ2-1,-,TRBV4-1,CASSQVFPGDEQFF,TGCGCCAGCAGCCAAGTTTTCCCGGGGGATGAGCAGTTCTTC
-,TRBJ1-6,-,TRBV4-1,CASSQAGGTYNSPLHF,TGCGCCAGCAGCCAAGCCGGGGGGACCTATAATTCACCCCTCCACTTT
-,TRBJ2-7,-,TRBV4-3,CASSQDRLDSSYEQYF,TGCGCCAGCAGCCAAGATCGACTCGACAGCTCCTACGAGCAGTACTTC
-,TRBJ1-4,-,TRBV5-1,CASSLVIAARNEKLFF,TGCGCCAGCAGCTTGGTAATCGCGGCCCGGAATGAAAAACTGTTTTTT
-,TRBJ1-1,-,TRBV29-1,CSVEVEQLGEAFF,TGCAGCGTTGAGGTCGAGCAGTTGGGTGAAGCTTTCTTT
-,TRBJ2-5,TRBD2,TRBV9,CASSVGTSSQEETQYF,TGTGCCAGCAGCGTCGGGACTAGCTCGCAGGAAGAGACCCAGTACTTC
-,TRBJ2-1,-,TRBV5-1,CASSLSGNEQFF,TGCGCCAGCAGCTTGAGCGGAAATGAGCAGTTCTTC
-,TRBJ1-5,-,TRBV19,CASSIWGYSNQPQHF,TGTGCCAGCAGTATATGGGGGTATAGCAATCAGCCCCAGCATTTT
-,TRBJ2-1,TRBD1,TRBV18,CASSLTGDYNEQFF,TGTGCCAGCTCATTGACAGGGGACTACAATGAGCAGTTCTTC
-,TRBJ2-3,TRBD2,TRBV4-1,CASSQVEGLAGGNFGTDTQYF,TGCGCCAGCAGCCAAGTGGAGGGACTAGCGGGGGGGAATTTTGGCACAGATACGCAGTATTTT